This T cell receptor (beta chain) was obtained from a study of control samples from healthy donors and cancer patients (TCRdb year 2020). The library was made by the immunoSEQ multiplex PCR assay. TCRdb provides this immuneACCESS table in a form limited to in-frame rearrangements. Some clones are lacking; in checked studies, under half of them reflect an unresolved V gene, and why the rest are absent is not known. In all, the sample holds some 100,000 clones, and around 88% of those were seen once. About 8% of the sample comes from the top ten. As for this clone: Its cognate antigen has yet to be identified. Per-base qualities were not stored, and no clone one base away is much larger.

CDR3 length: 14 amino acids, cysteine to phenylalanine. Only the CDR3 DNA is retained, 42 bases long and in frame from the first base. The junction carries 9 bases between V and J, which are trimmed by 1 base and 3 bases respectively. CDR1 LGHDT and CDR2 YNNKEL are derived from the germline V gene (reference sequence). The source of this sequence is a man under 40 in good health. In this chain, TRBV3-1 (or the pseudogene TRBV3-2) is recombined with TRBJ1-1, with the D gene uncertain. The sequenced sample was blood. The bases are TGTGCCAGCAGCCAAGGTGCCGGGCACACTGAAGCTTTCTTT. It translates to CASSQGAGHTEAFF.